The 21 T cell receptor beta chains below were found in one sample sequenced in a study of beta chain features in type 1 diabetes. Sequenced material consisted of expressed TCRB transcripts (all of the isolated RNA was reverse transcribed). Method: immunoSEQ multiplex PCR; TCRdb's copy keeps in-frame clones and lacks some. The top ten hold about 0.065% of the sample, which has about 470,000 clones, 30% seen once. Sequenced input: naive CD4+ T cells from blood. The receptors were sampled from a man between 18 and 35 years old in good health.

The gene calls are TRBV7-2 and TRBJ2-1, with 11 bases lining up with TRBD2. The CDR3 is 15 residues long. The trim removed 4 bases at V and 4 bases at J, leaving 3 bases unmatched. Germline lookup yields CDR1 SGHTA and CDR2 FQGNSA. The DNA for the CDR3 is TGTGCCAGCAGCTCCGGGACTAGCGGTTACAATGAGCAGTTCTTC. This sequence encodes CASSSGTSGYNEQFF.

This chain links TRBV7-9 with TRBJ2-7; a weak D match, TRBD1 (5 bases). This CDR3 is built from 13 residues. V lost 5 bases and J 6 bases, leaving 14 bases between the germline ends. The germline V gene encodes CDR1 SEHNR and CDR2 FQNEAQ (reference sequence). The CDR3 DNA sequence: TGTGCCAGCAGCCTTTTACAGGAATCCGAGCAGTACTTC. This translates into CASSLLQESEQYF.

The chain combines TRBV7-2 with TRBJ2-1; 13 nucleotides agree with TRBD2. There are 16 residues in the CDR3. Germline loops: CDR1 SGHTA, CDR2 FQGNSA. V lost 1 base, J lost 5 bases, and 2 bases stayed unmatched. This chain's CDR3 is CASSLGLAGGDNEQFF. The CDR3 bases are TGTGCCAGCAGCTTAGGACTAGCGGGAGGTGACAATGAGCAGTTCTTC.

The chain uses TRBV6-1 and TRBJ1-2; 9 bases map to TRBD1. The CDR3 is made up of 16 amino acids. Trimming removed 3 bases from V and 2 bases from J; junction bases left unmatched: 7. The germline V gene has CDR1 MNHNS and CDR2 SASEGT. As DNA, the CDR3 is TGTGCCAGCAGTGATGGGACAGGGACAAAAAACTATGGCTACACCTTC. Its translation is CASSDGTGTKNYGYTF.

The DNA of the CDR3 is TGCGCCAGCAGCCAAGACTTCCCCCCTAGACGTGAGCAGTTCTTC. This codes for CASSQDFPPRREQFF. The J gene is TRBJ2-1, the V gene TRBV4-3; no reliable D call. With 0 bases removed from V and 9 bases from J, the gap between germline ends came to 15 bases. The CDR3 is 15 amino acids. CDR1 and CDR2 (germline): LGHNA, YSLEER.

This clone was seen only a few times. CDR3 loop: CASSLWGTGANVLTF. The CDR3 bases are TGTGCCAGCAGCTTATGGGGAACTGGGGCCAACGTCCTGACTTTC. The chain carries TRBV7-9 and TRBJ2-6; no clear D. The CDR3 runs 15 residues. V dropped 2 bases and J dropped 2 bases, with 7 bases sitting between them. Germline assignment: CDR1 SEHNR and CDR2 FQNEAQ (reference sequence).

This clone has more than one count but fewer than ten. The chain links TRBV6-6 to TRBJ2-1; D remains ambiguous. Trimming took off 8 bases at V and 2 bases at J, with 10 bases between the two ends. The CDR3 has 13 residues. Germline V gives CDR1 MNHNY, CDR2 SVGAGI (reference sequence). The CDR3 reads CASGTDPYNEQFF. DNA for the CDR3: TGTGCCAGCGGAACAGACCCCTACAATGAGCAGTTCTTC.

The chain employs TRBV9 and TRBJ2-3; D unclear. From germline, CDR1 is SGDLS and CDR2 YYNGEE. The CDR3 loop spans 13 amino acids. Trimming pared 0 bases from V and 4 bases from J, leaving 6 bases between. The CDR3 protein is CASSVGSADTQYF. CDR3 nucleotides: TGTGCCAGCAGCGTAGGGTCCGCAGATACGCAGTATTTT.

This clone was found a few times. The chain uses TRBV30 and TRBJ1-5; a weak D match, TRBD1 (5 bases). This CDR3 spans 13 amino acids. The germline V gene encodes CDR1 GTSNPN and CDR2 SVGIG (reference sequence). V dropped 4 bases and J dropped 3 bases, with 10 bases sitting between them. The CDR3 nucleotides read TGTGCCTGGAACACAGGAACCAATCAGCCCCAGCATTTT. Protein: CAWNTGTNQPQHF.

In this sample, this clone turned up a few times. The rearrangement links TRBV11-2 to TRBJ2-3; D remains ambiguous. This CDR3 has 13 amino acids. CDR1 and CDR2 from the germline V gene are SGHAT and FQNNGV. V lost 1 base and J 4 bases, leaving 6 bases between the germline ends. The CDR3 spells CASSLGPSDTQYF. The CDR3, as DNA: TGTGCCAGCAGCTTAGGTCCCTCAGATACGCAGTATTTT.

The chain employs TRBV27 and TRBJ2-1; 7 bases match TRBD2. CDR3 length equals 17 residues. Per germline, CDR1 MNHEY and CDR2 SMNVEV (reference sequence). The ends lost 5 bases at V and 0 bases at J; junction bases unmatched: 10. CDR3 region: CASSQKRLAGSYNEQFF. For the CDR3, the DNA is TGTGCCAGCAGTCAAAAGAGACTAGCCGGCTCCTACAATGAGCAGTTCTTC.

The chain joins TRBV7-9 to TRBJ1-2, with D tentatively TRBD1 (6 bases). The germline gives CDR1 SEHNR, CDR2 FQNEAQ (reference sequence). Trimming took 5 bases from V and 2 from J, leaving 9 bases between them. This CDR3 is built from 13 residues. CDR3 residues: CASSAGQNYGYTF. Here the CDR3 DNA reads TGTGCCAGCAGCGCAGGACAGAACTATGGCTACACCTTC.

The V and J genes are TRBV28 and TRBJ2-1; D may be TRBD2 (6 bases). This CDR3 region has 16 residues. Germline V gives CDR1 MDHEN, CDR2 SYDVKM. V dropped 4 bases and J dropped 3 bases, with 16 bases sitting between them. CDR3 DNA: TGTGCCAGCAGTTCTACAGCCGGGACTGGCTACAATGAGCAGTTCTTC. Translating it yields CASSSTAGTGYNEQFF.

This sequence joins TRBV27 and TRBJ2-1; D gene uncertain. CDR1 and CDR2 (germline): MNHEY, SMNVEV (reference sequence). Trimming cost V 6 bases and J 3 bases, with 3 bases left between them. The CDR3 consists of 11 residues. The CDR3: CASRNYNEQFF. DNA for the CDR3: TGTGCCAGCAGGAACTACAATGAGCAGTTCTTC.

This clone was counted once. V usage is TRBV27 and J usage is TRBJ1-2; a weak D match, TRBD1 (6 bases). Germline lookup yields CDR1 MNHEY and CDR2 SMNVEV (reference sequence). The CDR3 consists of 14 residues. V lost 6 bases and J lost 0, with 11 bases in between. The CDR3 DNA follows: TGTGCCAGCAGGGCGACAGGAGCTAACTATGGCTACACCTTC. Encoded protein: CASRATGANYGYTF.

This clone has only one observation. The chain joins TRBV18 to TRBJ2-1, with 9 bases identical to TRBD2. V was pared by 5 bases and J by 0 bases, with 2 bases of the junction left unmatched. Germline lookup yields CDR1 KGHSH and CDR2 LQKENI. The CDR3 extends over 15 amino acids. The CDR3 sequence is CASSDSGSSYNEQFF. The DNA for the CDR3 is TGTGCCAGCTCAGATAGCGGGAGCTCCTACAATGAGCAGTTCTTC. Full variable domain (rest looked up from reference TRBV18 and TRBJ2-1): NAGVMQNPRHLVRRRGQEARLRCSPMKGHSHVYWYRQLPEEGLKFMVYLQKENIIDESGMPKERFSAEFPKEGPSILRIQQVVRGDSAAYFCASSDSGSSYNEQFFGPGTRLTVL.

The CDR3 is CSVERGSEETQYF. The CDR3 DNA is TGCAGCGTTGAACGGGGAAGTGAAGAGACCCAGTACTTC. J is TRBJ2-5 and V is TRBV29-1, with a possible D match to TRBD2 (5 bases). Germline assignment: CDR1 SQVTM and CDR2 ANQGSEA. V lost 2 bases and J 3 bases, leaving 10 bases between the germline ends. The CDR3 totals 13 residues.

The chain joins TRBV30 to TRBJ2-3, with 8 bases aligning to TRBD2. The CDR3 loop spans 14 amino acids. Germline CDR1 and CDR2: GTSNPN and SVGIG (reference sequence). V shed 4 bases and J 6 bases; nucleotides not matched to a gene: 9. For the CDR3, the DNA is TGTGCCTGGAAAGGATTAGCGGGGACGGATACGCAGTATTTT. Amino acids: CAWKGLAGTDTQYF.

The rearrangement joins TRBV5-4 to TRBJ2-4; D ambiguous. Germline lookup yields CDR1 SGHNT and CDR2 YYREEE (reference sequence). The CDR3 loop spans 16 amino acids. V shed 4 bases and J shed 4 bases, with 18 bases lying between them. CDR3 nucleotides: TGTGCCAGCAGCCCAACACATCAGTTAGGGAAAAACATTCAGTACTTC. Residues: CASSPTHQLGKNIQYF.

This clone has just a few counts. The chain carries TRBV6-6 and TRBJ1-1, with D maybe TRBD1 (5 bases). V was pared by 7 bases and J by 4 bases, with 16 bases between. Germline V gene lookup returns CDR1 MNHNY and CDR2 SVGAGI (reference sequence). CDR3 length: 14 amino acids. The DNA of the CDR3 is TGTGCCAGCACTGATGTCATGGGGGTCACTGAAGCTTTCTTT. This translates into CASTDVMGVTEAFF.

The V and J genes are TRBV29-1 and TRBJ2-5, with unresolved D. CDR3 length equals 13 residues. V shed 3 bases and J shed 2 bases, with 10 bases lying between them. In germline, CDR1 is SQVTM, CDR2 ANQGSEA. The CDR3, as DNA: TGCAGCGTTGATTTCGTACAGCAAGAGACCCAGTACTTC. Translating gives CSVDFVQQETQYF.